These 32 T cell receptor beta chains came from one sample sequenced in a study of blood T cell repertoires in COVID-19. TCRdb's copy holds only in-frame clones and misses some; the assay was immunoSEQ multiplex PCR. Counted here are roughly 260,000 clones, about 83% occurring once; the ten biggest clones make up around 3.3%. The specimen sequenced was PBMCs or T cells enriched from blood (not recorded which). Receptors were obtained from a middle-aged woman who had been exposed to COVID-19.

As regards this clone: Other DNA sequences of this sample code for an identical CDR3. The V call is TRBV5-8, the J call TRBJ1-6; D perhaps matches TRBD1 (6 bases). The CDR3 length is 14 residues. Trimming left V 1 base short and J 7 bases short, with 9 bases between. From germline, CDR1 is SGHTS and CDR2 YDEGEE. In nucleotides, the CDR3 is TGTGCCAGCAGCTTGAGGCAGGGGAATTCACCCCTCCACTTT. This sequence encodes CASSLRQGNSPLHF.

The genes are TRBV15 and TRBJ1-1; no clear D gene. Germline loops: CDR1 LNHNV, CDR2 YYDKDF (reference sequence). The germline V and J ends were trimmed by 3 bases and 8 bases, with 13 bases remaining between them. The CDR3 spans 13 residues. CDR3 nucleotides: TGTGCCACCAGCAGGGAATGGAGCACAGAAGCTTTCTTT. It is translated as CATSREWSTEAFF.

The V and J genes are TRBV24-1 and TRBJ1-5, with D uncertain. Germline CDR1 reads KGHDR; CDR2 reads SFDVKD. This CDR3 comprises 14 residues. Between the trimmed V and J ends, which lost 2 bases and 3 bases, there was a span of 7 bases. The CDR3 spells CATSDSGNNQPQHF. The CDR3 DNA is TGTGCCACCAGTGATTCTGGCAACAATCAGCCCCAGCATTTT.

The chain recombines TRBV5-1 with TRBJ1-5, with a possible D match to TRBD1 (6 bases). The germline V gene has CDR1 SGHRS and CDR2 YFSETQ. V dropped 4 bases and J dropped 3 bases, with 14 bases sitting between them. This CDR3 has 15 amino acids. CDR3 residues: CASSPGHQPNQPQHF. Written as DNA, the CDR3 is TGCGCCAGCAGCCCGGGACATCAGCCCAATCAGCCCCAGCATTTT.

This clone was seen repeatedly, ten times or more. The chain couples TRBV7-2 to TRBJ2-1; 8 bases map to TRBD1. Germline lookup yields CDR1 SGHTA and CDR2 FQGNSA. The CDR3 has 15 residues. Germline trimming cut 4 bases from V and 2 bases from J; bases unmatched to any gene: 4. The CDR3 DNA reads as TGTGCCAGCAGCTGGGGGACAGGTACCTACAATGAGCAGTTCTTC. Protein sequence: CASSWGTGTYNEQFF.

V gene TRBV5-1 combines with J gene TRBJ1-2, with 7 bases identical to TRBD1. CDR3 size: 14 residues. Germline V gene lookup returns CDR1 SGHRS and CDR2 YFSETQ. V lost 4 bases, J lost 2 bases, and 5 bases stayed unmatched. CDR3 protein: CASSPGQNNYGYTF. In DNA, the CDR3 is TGCGCCAGCAGCCCGGGACAGAACAACTATGGCTACACCTTC.

V and J are TRBV21-1 and TRBJ1-1; the listed D gene, TRBD1, was not tested against the DNA. TRBV21-1 is annotated as a pseudogene. The CDR3 is 14 amino acids. CDR3 amino acids: CASSKIGTGGAAFF. CDR3 DNA: TGTGCCAGCAGCAAGATAGGGACAGGGGGCGCAGCTTTCTTT.

The rearrangement links TRBV15 to TRBJ2-1; a weak D match, TRBD2 (6 bases). Germline lookup yields CDR1 LNHNV and CDR2 YYDKDF (reference sequence). Trimming cost V 3 bases and J 4 bases, with 19 bases left between them. The length of the CDR3 is 17 residues. This CDR3 is CATSSASGLWGYNEQFF. The CDR3 DNA reads as TGTGCCACCAGCAGCGCCTCGGGACTTTGGGGTTACAATGAGCAGTTCTTC.

The V call is TRBV6-6, the J call TRBJ2-3; D ambiguous. The CDR3 length is 15 residues. V was shortened by 5 bases and J by 0 bases, with 12 bases between the two germline ends. CDR1 MNHNY and CDR2 SVGAGI come from the germline V gene (reference sequence). The CDR3 region is CASSIGGASTDTQYF. CDR3 DNA sequence: TGTGCCAGCAGTATTGGCGGAGCTAGCACAGATACGCAGTATTTT.

This chain links TRBV7-2 with TRBJ1-1, with 8 bases fitting TRBD1. V lost 5 bases to trimming and J lost 3 bases; unmatched junction nucleotides: 8. Germline lookup yields CDR1 SGHTA and CDR2 FQGNSA. This CDR3 region has 15 residues. The CDR3 nucleotides are TGTGCCAGCAGCGACACGGGACAGGAACACACTGAAGCTTTCTTT. It translates to CASSDTGQEHTEAFF.

The genes are TRBV9 and TRBJ2-5; 11 positions match TRBD1. Germline V gene sequence: CDR1 SGDLS, CDR2 YYNGEE. V trimming: 4 bases; J trimming: 5 bases; junction bases outside the gene matches: 7. The CDR3 is 15 amino acids. The CDR3 loop reads CASSQGQGAVETQYF. For the CDR3, the DNA is TGTGCCAGCAGCCAAGGACAGGGGGCAGTTGAGACCCAGTACTTC.

For this clone: The same CDR3 can be traced to other DNA sequences in this sample. The chain uses TRBV5-1 and TRBJ2-1; 11 bases align to TRBD2. The germline V gene encodes CDR1 SGHRS and CDR2 YFSETQ. J lost 4 bases, V lost 4 bases, and 4 bases had no gene match. The CDR3 extends over 15 amino acids. The CDR3 DNA reads TGCGCCAGCAGCCCCGGACTAGCGGGTTACAATGAGCAGTTCTTC. This encodes CASSPGLAGYNEQFF.

The rearrangement uses TRBV18 and TRBJ1-4; 9 nucleotides line up with TRBD1. The CDR3 consists of 14 residues. Germline CDR1 is KGHSH and CDR2 is LQKENI. V trimming: 2 bases; J trimming: 8 bases; junction bases outside the gene matches: 3. Here the CDR3 DNA reads TGTGCCAGCTCACCAGGGACAGGGCGAGAAAAACTGTTTTTT. This codes for CASSPGTGREKLFF.

The CDR3 DNA reads TGCGCCAGCAGCCAAGAGTCGGGGGGTTATGGCTACACCTTC. Translation: CASSQESGGYGYTF. The chain joins TRBV4-3 to TRBJ1-2; a weak D match, TRBD1 (5 bases). The germline gives CDR1 LGHNA, CDR2 YSLEER. Deletions cut 0 bases from V and 5 bases from J, with 10 bases between. This CDR3 has 14 residues.

The genes are TRBV28 and TRBJ1-1, with TRBD1 identical over 8 bases. This CDR3 is 16 amino acids long. J was trimmed by 5 bases and V by 5 bases; bases with no gene match: 13. Germline V gene data show CDR1 as MDHEN and CDR2 as SYDVKM. CDR3 protein: CASSTPGQGRSTEAFF. The CDR3 DNA reads as TGTGCCAGCAGTACTCCCGGACAGGGAAGAAGTACTGAAGCTTTCTTT.

The chain carries TRBV4-3 and TRBJ1-6, with 8 bases lining up with TRBD1. This CDR3 has 14 amino acids. Germline lookup yields CDR1 LGHNA and CDR2 YSLEER. V lost 4 bases, J lost 7 bases, and 3 bases stayed unmatched. CDR3 sequence: CASSPGQVNSPLHF. The CDR3 DNA reads as TGCGCCAGCAGCCCGGGACAGGTGAATTCACCCCTCCACTTT.

This chain uses TRBV7-8 with TRBJ1-1; perhaps TRBD1 as D (5 bases). This CDR3 has 15 amino acids. The V gene's germline CDR1 is SGHVS and CDR2 FQNEAQ. The V end was cut by 6 bases, the J end by 3 bases, with 17 bases between. The CDR3 bases are TGTGCCAGCAGACTCATGGGGGGTGTGGACACTGAAGCTTTCTTT. It codes for CASRLMGGVDTEAFF.

This clone has more than one count but fewer than ten. The rearrangement uses TRBV6-6 and TRBJ2-7; 9 nucleotides align to TRBD1. This CDR3 spans 14 amino acids. CDR1 and CDR2 (germline): MNHNY, SVGAGI (reference sequence). With V trimmed by 2 bases and J by 5 bases, 4 bases remained unmatched. The CDR3 nucleotides read TGTGCCAGCAGTTACCCGGGACAGGGTAACGAGCAGTACTTC. It encodes CASSYPGQGNEQYF.

This clone occurred once. V gene TRBV25-1 combines with J gene TRBJ1-6; TRBD1 matches at 7 bases. CDR3 length equals 15 residues. Germline values: CDR1 MGHDK, CDR2 SYGVNS. The junction had 6 bases not matched to a gene; V was cut back by 0 bases and J by 10 bases. The CDR3 reads CASSEYRGQSSPLHF. Written as DNA, the CDR3 is TGTGCCAGCAGTGAATATAGGGGACAGTCCTCACCCCTCCACTTT.

This chain joins TRBV25-1 and TRBJ1-1; D might be TRBD1 (6 bases). The CDR3 totals 15 residues. CDR1 is MGHDK, CDR2 SYGVNS, per germline. V was trimmed by 4 bases and J by 0 bases, leaving 12 bases between them. CDR3 amino acids: CASSGTEPMNTEAFF. CDR3 in DNA: TGTGCCAGCAGTGGGACAGAACCTATGAACACTGAAGCTTTCTTT. Full variable domain (remainder filled in from reference TRBV25-1 and TRBJ1-1): EADIYQTPRYLVIGTGKKITLECSQTMGHDKMYWYQQDPGMELHLIHYSYGVNSTEKGDLSSESTVSRIRTEHFPLTLESARPSHTSQYLCASSGTEPMNTEAFFGQGTRLTVV.

The chain couples TRBV7-8 to TRBJ1-5; no reliable D call. V was clipped by 1 base and J by 3 bases, with 10 bases between them. The CDR3 sequence is 15 residues long. Germline V CDR1 and CDR2: SGHVS, FQNEAQ. CDR3 DNA: TGTGCCAGCAGCTTAGATCGCCTACTCAATCAGCCCCAGCATTTT. Amino acid sequence: CASSLDRLLNQPQHF.

V usage is TRBV3-1 (or the pseudogene TRBV3-2) and J usage is TRBJ1-5; D possibly corresponds to TRBD1 (5 bases). V dropped 1 base and J dropped 6 bases, with 7 bases sitting between them. The CDR3 extends over 13 amino acids. CDR1 and CDR2 (germline): LGHDT, YNNKEL (reference sequence). Written as DNA, the CDR3 is TGTGCCAGCAGCCAAGGGCAGGGTCAGCCCCAGCATTTT. Its protein is CASSQGQGQPQHF.

The sample holds one count of this clone. The CDR3, as DNA: TGTGCCAGCAGTGAGGGGCGGATCTACGAGCAGTACTTC. Translation gives CASSEGRIYEQYF. V and J are TRBV6-1 and TRBJ2-7; weak D call: TRBD1 (5 bases). The V end lost 3 bases, the J end lost 3 bases, and 9 bases lay between the germline ends. The CDR3 loop spans 13 amino acids. Germline-derived CDR1 and CDR2 are MNHNS and SASEGT.

The chain's CDR3 is CASSRGGDTQYF. DNA for the CDR3: TGTGCCAGCAGCCGGGGGGGGGATACGCAGTATTTT. The rearrangement links TRBV3-1 (or the pseudogene TRBV3-2) to TRBJ2-3; 7 nucleotides agree with TRBD2. The V gene's germline CDR1 is LGHDT and CDR2 YNNKEL (reference sequence). There are 12 residues in the CDR3. V lost 4 bases and J lost 6; bases outside the gene matches: 1.

This chain links TRBV4-3 with TRBJ2-2; TRBD2 is a possible D gene (5 bases). This CDR3 is built from 19 residues. V was trimmed by 0 bases and J by 0 bases, leaving 17 bases between them. Per germline, CDR1 LGHNA and CDR2 YSLEER. The CDR3 nucleotides read TGCGCCAGCAGCCAAGATGGCGTCCGGGAAGGGCCGAACACCGGGGAGCTGTTTTTT. It is translated as CASSQDGVREGPNTGELFF.

This clone has a single count. The CDR3 region is CASSLDSSEQYF. The CDR3 DNA reads TGTGCCAGCAGCTTAGATTCTTCCGAGCAGTACTTC. This rearrangement joins TRBV11-3 to TRBJ2-7; no clear D gene. Germline V gene lookup returns CDR1 SGHNT and CDR2 YENEEA. The CDR3 contains 12 residues. Trimming took 0 bases from V and 6 from J, leaving 6 bases between them.

The chain combines TRBV9 with TRBJ2-2; maybe TRBD2 (5 bases). CDR1 and CDR2 (germline): SGDLS, YYNGEE. The ends were cut back, 1 base at V and 3 bases at J, with 13 bases in the middle. The CDR3 sequence is 16 residues long. The CDR3 here is CASSVSGRAYTGELFF. In nucleotides, the CDR3 is TGTGCCAGCAGCGTAAGTGGGAGAGCTTACACCGGGGAGCTGTTTTTT.

There are a few counts of this clone. V and J are TRBV7-3 and TRBJ1-2; 9 nucleotides agree with TRBD1. The CDR3 covers 15 residues. The germline CDR1 and CDR2 sequences are SGHTA and FQGTGA. After removal of 5 bases from V and 7 bases from J, the junction contained 11 bases not matched to a gene. Here the CDR3 reads CASSPGQGTGGGYTF. CDR3 in DNA: TGTGCCAGCAGCCCCGGACAGGGGACAGGAGGTGGCTACACCTTC.

The chain combines TRBV2 with TRBJ1-5; D possibly corresponds to TRBD1 (6 bases). The germline CDR1 and CDR2 sequences are SNHLY and FYNNEI. This CDR3 comprises 16 residues. Trimming cost V 0 bases and J 7 bases, with 16 bases left between them. CDR3 DNA sequence: TGTGCCAGCAGTGAAGCCGGACAGTTGACAAGCCAGCCCCAGCATTTT. Amino acids: CASSEAGQLTSQPQHF.

This clone was seen once. The rearrangement joins TRBV5-4 to TRBJ2-5, with unresolved D. The V and J ends lost 2 bases and 5 bases respectively, with 10 bases between them. Germline-derived CDR1 and CDR2 are SGHNT and YYREEE (reference sequence). The CDR3 consists of 13 residues. The CDR3 bases are TGTGCCAGCAGCTTATCTGATCGGGAGACCCAGTACTTC. This translates into CASSLSDRETQYF.

V gene TRBV10-3 combines with J gene TRBJ1-5; D gene uncertain. Trimming shortened V by 0 bases and J by 7 bases, and 13 bases separated the two germline ends. Germline CDR1 and CDR2: ENHRY and SYGVKD. The CDR3 runs 15 residues. The CDR3 is CAISESNSLLQPQHF. The CDR3 DNA sequence: TGTGCCATCAGTGAGTCAAACAGTCTGCTCCAGCCCCAGCATTTT.

This clone was picked up one time. J is TRBJ1-2 and V is TRBV6-5; TRBD1 aligns across 7 bases. The germline V gene has CDR1 MNHEY and CDR2 SVGAGI. CDR3 length: 15 amino acids. V lost 0 bases, J lost 4 bases, and 5 bases stayed unmatched. The CDR3 sequence: CASSYSGGGGYGYTF. In DNA form, the CDR3 reads TGTGCCAGCAGTTACTCAGGAGGGGGCGGCTATGGCTACACCTTC.